This T cell receptor (beta chain) was found in a study of T-cell memory formation after mild COVID-19. Study-level results: Nothing showed for sure that second-wave clones peaking on day 37 were SARS-CoV-2 specific.

CDR3 length: 16 residues. Germline assignment: CDR1 ENHRY and CDR2 SYGVKD. The junction had 12 bases not matched to a gene; V was cut back by 6 bases and J by 5 bases. This clonotype was recorded many times. The antigen is unknown. TCRdb recomputed calls from the 5' RACE reads with MiXCR, one row per CDR3 protein. The top ten hold roughly 29% of the sample, which has 30,000 to 35,000 distinct CDR3 sequences, about 7.3% seen once. Sequencing used PBMCs or a T cell subset sorted from them (not recorded which). The TCR sequence derives from a man younger than 30 who had mild COVID-19 (a few samples of this study predate the infection). Cell type and time point are not known. The chain recombines TRBV10-3 with TRBJ2-3; 9 bases line up with TRBD1. CDR3 sequence: CAIRPTSTGGRDTQYF. CDR3 sequence (DNA): TGTGCCATCAGGCCAACCTCGACAGGGGGGAGAGATACGCAGTATTTT.